This TCR beta chain is from a study of tumor T cells in aggressive B-cell lymphoma. Here immunoSEQ multiplex PCR was the method, and the copy in TCRdb shows in-frame clones only, minus some. In the table there are roughly 5,200 clones, around 94% of which are singletons. The sequencing input was tumor tissue. The sequence was obtained from an adult with diffuse large B cell lymphoma.

The CDR3 sequence: CASSQEGGRNQPQHF. CDR3 coding DNA: TGCGCCAGCAGCCAAGAAGGGGGCCGCAATCAGCCCCAGCATTTT. This rearrangement joins TRBV4-3 to TRBJ1-5, with TRBD1 matching over 7 bases. The CDR3 has 15 amino acids. V shed 0 bases, J shed 2 bases, and the junction held 1 base outside the gene matches. CDR1 is LGHNA, CDR2 YSLEER, per germline.